This is a list of T cell receptor beta chains from one sample in a study of CD8+CD57+ T cells in acquired aplastic anemia. MiXCR was run by TCRdb on the reads, yielding one entry per CDR3 protein. In the table there are 450,000 to 600,000 distinct CDR3 sequences, approximately 33% of which are singletons. The sequenced material came from sorted CD4+, CD8+, or CD8+CD57+ T cells (not recorded which) from PBMCs. These receptors all stem from a human donor with aplastic anemia. Each CDR3 is given with its conserved first and last residue. Each record gives: V gene, J gene, D gene, clone size, CDR3 DNA, CDR3 protein. D genes are given only for firm matches. Clone size appears in some rows only: once, few, many, or a class for an expanded clone.

>TRBV2|TRBJ1-6|-|-
TGTGCCAGCATTGGACAGAGAGGGACACCCCTCCACTTT
CASIGQRGTPLHF
>TRBV28|TRBJ1-1|-|-
TGTGCCAGCAGTTTACCCCATGCGACTGAAGCTTTCTTT
CASSLPHATEAFF
>TRBV28|TRBJ1-2|-|few
TGTGCCAGCAGTTTACTCCGACAGGACGCCTATGGCTACACCTTC
CASSLLRQDAYGYTF
>TRBV19|TRBJ1-1|-|-
TGTGCCAGTAGTTTTAGTGACCGGCCGGAACCTTTCTTT
CASSFSDRPEPFF
>TRBV5-1|TRBJ2-2|-|-
TGCGCCAGCAGCTCCTCAACCGGGGAGCTGTTTTTT
CASSSSTGELFF
>TRBV5-1|TRBJ2-5|TRBD2|-
TGCGCCAGCGGCCGGACTAGCGGACAGGAGACCCAGTACTTC
CASGRTSGQETQYF
>TRBV20-1|TRBJ1-1|-|-
TGCAGTGCTACTAACACGGCTGTTACTGAAGCTTTCTTT
CSATNTAVTEAFF
>TRBV30|TRBJ1-1|TRBD1|few
TGTGCCTGGCACGGGACAGGGGGCACTGAAGCTTTCTTT
CAWHGTGGTEAFF
>TRBV19|TRBJ1-5|TRBD1|many
TGTGCCAGTAGTAGCGGACAGGGAGGGACTCAGCCCCAGCATTTT
CASSSGQGGTQPQHF
>TRBV25-1|TRBJ2-2|TRBD1|many
TGTGCCAGCAGTGGGACAGGGGAGGGCGGGGAGCTGTTTTTT
CASSGTGEGGELFF
>TRBV6-1|TRBJ1-2|-|many
TGTGCCAGCAGTACCTGGGGAGAGGGCGGCTACACCTTC
CASSTWGEGGYTF
>TRBV11-1|TRBJ2-5|-|many
TGTGCCAGCAGCAGAAGCGGCCCAGAGACCCAGTACTTC
CASSRSGPETQYF
>TRBV5-4|TRBJ1-1|TRBD1|-
TGTGCCAGCAGCCTCCGGGACAGAAACACTGAAGCTTTCTTT
CASSLRDRNTEAFF
>TRBV20-1|TRBJ2-3|-|few
TGCAGTGCTATAAGAACAGATACGCAGTATTTT
CSAIRTDTQYF
>TRBV19|TRBJ1-2|-|many
TGTGCCAGCAGTATAGAGGGGGGGAACTATGGCTACACCTTC
CASSIEGGNYGYTF
>TRBV10-3|TRBJ2-1|TRBD2|many
TGTGCCATCAGTAAGACTAGCGGGAACGTCAATGAGCAGTTCTTC
CAISKTSGNVNEQFF
>TRBV2|TRBJ2-2|-|few
TGTGCCAGCAGGCGAGGGTTCGCGAACACCGGGGAGCTGTTTTTT
CASRRGFANTGELFF
>TRBV6-5|TRBJ1-6|-|few
TGTGCCAGCAGTTACGGGTGGGGGCGTATGCCACCCCTCCACTTT
CASSYGWGRMPPLHF
>TRBV19|TRBJ2-1|TRBD2|few
TGTGCCAGTAGTTTGTGGGGCGGGGGGGCGCGTGAGCAGTTCTTC
CASSLWGGGAREQFF
>TRBV3-1|TRBJ2-7|-|-
TGTGCCAGCAGCCATAGTTCCGAGCAGTACTTC
CASSHSSEQYF
>TRBV20-1|TRBJ2-3|TRBD2|few
TGCAGTGCTTCAACTAGCGGAAAACTATCTAGCACAGATACGCAGTATTTT
CSASTSGKLSSTDTQYF
>TRBV7-3|TRBJ1-2|-|-
TGTGCCAGCAGCTTAACAGGGCTGGGTGGCTACACCTTC
CASSLTGLGGYTF